This T cell receptor beta chain was captured in a study of OX40 agonist ivuxolimab in advanced cancers. Remarks on this clone: The target antigen is unknown.

The CDR3 spans 15 residues. Germline CDR1 LNHDA, CDR2 SQIVND (reference sequence). Losses at the gene ends were 2 bases for V and 8 bases for J; bases not matched to a gene: 7. The table came from immunoSEQ multiplex PCR; TCRdb's copy has only in-frame clones and leaves some out. The sample lists approximately 66,000 clones, 85% occurring once. General observations from the study: With doses of 0.1 to 3.0 mg/kg, CD4+ and CD8+ blood T cells had undergone clonal expansion by week 6.

This sequence originates from an adult with an advanced solid tumor such as melanoma, head and neck, liver or kidney cancer. The chain carries TRBV19 and TRBJ1-4; 8 bases are a match to TRBD1. Specimen: CD4+ or CD8+ T cells sorted from blood, collected in a trial of the OX40 agonist ivuxolimab. The DNA for the CDR3 is TGTGCCAGTAGTATACAGGGGGCGCGGACCGAAAAACTGTTTTTT. It translates to CASSIQGARTEKLFF.